These 21 T cell receptor beta chains were sequenced from one sample in a study of cytomegalovirus exposure and HLA in healthy donors (dated by TCRdb to the late 2010s). The library was produced with the immunoSEQ multiplex PCR assay. For the multiplex PCR, a mixture combining 60 forward primers for TCR Vbeta segments and 13 reverse primers for TCR Jbeta segments was used. Drawn from immuneACCESS, this table holds only the in-frame rearrangements with V and J called that TCRdb kept. Clones are partly lost; checked studies trace under half to an unresolved V gene and leave the rest unexplained. Present in this sample are more than 150,000 clones, about 80% of which were seen just once. The biggest ten clones account for about 2.2% of the sample. The sample was PBMCs. These receptors were taken from a woman under 40 in good health and CMV-seronegative.

The chain has TRBV6-6 and TRBJ1-1, with unresolved D. V lost 2 bases, J lost 4 bases, and 8 bases lay in between. Germline assignment: CDR1 MNHNY and CDR2 SVGAGI (reference sequence). The CDR3 has 13 amino acids. CDR3 amino acids: CASSYREGTEAFF. The CDR3 DNA reads as TGTGCCAGCAGTTACAGGGAGGGCACTGAAGCTTTCTTT.

This rearrangement joins TRBV28 to TRBJ2-2; maybe TRBD2 (6 bases). CDR1 is MDHEN and CDR2 is SYDVKM in the germline V gene. The CDR3 is 16 residues long. The V end was cut by 5 bases, the J end by 0 bases, with 13 bases between. This chain's CDR3 is CASSPIAVANTGELFF. In DNA form, the CDR3 reads TGTGCCAGCAGTCCTATAGCGGTAGCGAACACCGGGGAGCTGTTTTTT.

This rearrangement joins TRBV6-1 to TRBJ2-5, with 10 bases fitting TRBD1. The assigned J gene may be wrong: the sequence end matches TRBJ2-7 better. The CDR3 extends over 13 amino acids. Germline V gene sequence: CDR1 MNHNS, CDR2 SASEGT. DNA for the CDR3: TGTGCCACCCGGACAGGGGGATTCTACGAGCAGTACTTC. It yields the protein CATRTGGFYEQYF.

The CDR3 nucleotides are TGTGCCAGCAGTGAATGGGCTACAGCCCAGTACTTC. Translating gives CASSEWATAQYF. The J gene is TRBJ2-5, the V gene TRBV2, with D hard to call. V lost 2 bases to trimming and J lost 9 bases, with 10 bases between them. This CDR3 comprises 12 residues. Germline V gives CDR1 SNHLY, CDR2 FYNNEI.

The V call is TRBV7-8, the J call TRBJ1-1, with D possibly matching TRBD1 (5 bases). Per the germline V gene, CDR1 is SGHVS and CDR2 is FQNEAQ. This CDR3 region has 13 residues. Trimming shortened V by 6 bases and J by 7 bases, and 15 bases separated the two germline ends. DNA for the CDR3: TGTGCCAGCAGGGGCGGGGACGGACTTGAAGCTTTCTTT. It yields the protein CASRGGDGLEAFF.

This clone was seen a few times. The chain recombines TRBV27 with TRBJ1-2; 9 nucleotides line up with TRBD1. The V gene end was trimmed by 3 bases and the J gene end by 7 bases; junction bases not matched to a gene: 6. Germline V CDR1 and CDR2: MNHEY, SMNVEV (reference sequence). The CDR3 totals 14 residues. In DNA form, the CDR3 reads TGTGCCAGCAGTTTTAACAGGGGGCGTGTTGGCTACACCTTC. Translated, it gives CASSFNRGRVGYTF.

The rearrangement links TRBV19 to TRBJ1-1; tentatively, D is TRBD1 (6 bases). Germline values: CDR1 LNHDA, CDR2 SQIVND (reference sequence). Trimming stripped 4 bases from V and 4 bases from J, with 13 bases between. CDR3 length: 14 amino acids. CDR3 region: CASSTAGAFTEAFF. DNA of the CDR3: TGTGCCAGTAGTACCGCGGGGGCATTCACTGAAGCTTTCTTT.

This chain connects TRBV7-2 to TRBJ2-1; TRBD2 aligns across 12 bases. The germline V gene encodes CDR1 SGHTA and CDR2 FQGNSA. After removal of 3 bases from V and 6 bases from J, the junction contained 6 bases not matched to a gene. The CDR3 is 16 residues long. Written as DNA, the CDR3 is TGTGCCAGCAGCTTCACCCTAGCGGGAGGGGGCAATGAGCAGTTCTTC. Its protein is CASSFTLAGGGNEQFF.

This chain connects TRBV25-1 to TRBJ2-1, with D maybe TRBD2 (6 bases). V lost 5 bases to trimming and J lost 0 bases, with 14 bases between them. The CDR3 consists of 16 residues. Per germline, CDR1 MGHDK and CDR2 SYGVNS. As DNA, the CDR3 is TGTGCCAGCAGTCCTCGGGACTCGCGCTCCTACAATGAGCAGTTCTTC. It specifies CASSPRDSRSYNEQFF.

The table lists this clone with a few counts. The rearrangement joins TRBV2 to TRBJ2-3; weak D call: TRBD2 (5 bases). Germline CDR1 SNHLY, CDR2 FYNNEI. There are 15 residues in the CDR3. Trimming stripped 6 bases from V and 3 bases from J, with 16 bases between. CDR3 nucleotide sequence: TGTGCCAGCAGGGGTAGGGCTAGCCGAACAGATACGCAGTATTTT. This sequence encodes CASRGRASRTDTQYF.

The CDR3 sequence: CASSPGQNTEAFF. Written as DNA, the CDR3 is TGTGCCAGCAGCCCTGGACAGAACACTGAAGCTTTCTTT. The chain links TRBV7-9 to TRBJ1-1; tentatively, D is TRBD1 (5 bases). The CDR3 extends over 13 amino acids. CDR1 SEHNR and CDR2 FQNEAQ come from the germline V gene (reference sequence). The ends were cut back, 5 bases at V and 1 base at J, with 8 bases in the middle.

This chain connects TRBV18 to TRBJ1-5; 8 bases are a match to TRBD1. The germline V gene has CDR1 KGHSH and CDR2 LQKENI. This CDR3 is 20 amino acids long. The V gene end was trimmed by 4 bases and the J gene end by 5 bases; junction bases not matched to a gene: 22. CDR3 loop: CASSLAVRGTGALRDQPQHF. CDR3 in DNA: TGTGCCAGCTCACTCGCGGTGCGGGGGACAGGTGCGTTGAGAGATCAGCCCCAGCATTTT.

The chain's CDR3 is CSARDQETQYF. The CDR3 nucleotides are TGCAGTGCTCGGGATCAAGAGACCCAGTACTTC. The chain carries TRBV20-1 and TRBJ2-5, with D maybe TRBD2 (5 bases). This CDR3 is 11 amino acids long. Germline assignment: CDR1 DFQATT and CDR2 SNEGSKA (reference sequence). Trimming took 5 bases from V and 2 from J, leaving 6 bases between them.

The chain couples TRBV11-2 to TRBJ2-5, with TRBD2 identical over 8 bases. The junction had 13 bases not matched to a gene; V was cut back by 2 bases and J by 5 bases. This CDR3 region has 17 residues. From germline, CDR1 is SGHAT and CDR2 FQNNGV. As DNA, the CDR3 is TGTGCCAGCAGCTTAACCTTCGGGGGGGCCGGGCGGGAGACCCAGTACTTC. Protein sequence: CASSLTFGGAGRETQYF.

J is TRBJ2-7 and V is TRBV5-4; TRBD1 matches 7 bases. The CDR3 sequence is 14 residues long. V gave up 4 bases and J gave up 2 bases; unmatched junction bases: 6. Germline lookup yields CDR1 SGHNT and CDR2 YYREEE (reference sequence). CDR3 sequence reads: CASSDPGQTYEQYF. The CDR3 coding sequence is TGTGCCAGCAGCGACCCGGGACAGACCTACGAGCAGTACTTC.

This rearrangement joins TRBV10-3 to TRBJ1-1, with 7 bases identical to TRBD1. Unmatched junction bases numbered 7, after V lost 10 bases and J lost 2 bases. The CDR3 has 13 amino acids. Germline V gene lookup returns CDR1 ENHRY and CDR2 SYGVKD. Here the CDR3 DNA reads TGTGCCACCACGGGACAGATAAACACTGAAGCTTTCTTT. Its protein is CATTGQINTEAFF.

On this clone itself: The sample holds other DNA sequences that translate to the same CDR3. The CDR3 DNA reads TGTGCCAGTAGTATGGGTCAGGGCTATGGCTACACCTTC. Translating gives CASSMGQGYGYTF. This chain uses TRBV19 with TRBJ1-2; TRBD1 might be the D (5 bases). V gave up 3 bases and J gave up 4 bases, with 9 bases separating them. CDR1 and CDR2 from the germline V gene are LNHDA and SQIVND (reference sequence). CDR3 size: 13 residues.

The chain recombines TRBV2 with TRBJ2-3; D perhaps matches TRBD2 (5 bases). Trimming took 4 bases from V and 0 from J, leaving 11 bases between them. Germline assignment: CDR1 SNHLY and CDR2 FYNNEI. The CDR3 loop spans 15 amino acids. As DNA, the CDR3 is TGTGCCAGCAGTGCCCCGGACTTAAGCACAGATACGCAGTATTTT. Translating it yields CASSAPDLSTDTQYF.

This sequence joins TRBV5-1 and TRBJ1-3; 10 bases match TRBD1. The CDR3 loop spans 14 amino acids. The V gene end was trimmed by 5 bases and the J gene end by 3 bases; junction bases not matched to a gene: 2. Germline V gene lookup returns CDR1 SGHRS and CDR2 YFSETQ. The CDR3 DNA sequence: TGCGCCAGCAGGACAGGGGGCGATGGAAACACCATATATTTT. This gives the protein CASRTGGDGNTIYF.

This clone occurred a few times. This rearrangement joins TRBV4-3 to TRBJ2-7; TRBD2 matches 13 bases. Germline V CDR1 and CDR2: LGHNA, YSLEER. V dropped 8 bases and J dropped 1; count of bases not matched to a gene: 14. The CDR3 contains 18 residues. Here the CDR3 reads CASSSPDRGLAGSYEQYF. CDR3 bases: TGCGCCAGCTCCTCGCCTGACCGGGGACTAGCGGGGTCCTACGAGCAGTACTTC.

The chain combines TRBV7-7 with TRBJ2-5, with 8 positions matching TRBD1. J gave up 4 bases and V 2 bases, and 18 bases lay outside the gene matches. CDR3 length: 19 amino acids. Looked up from germline, CDR1 is SSHAT and CDR2 is FNYEAQ (reference sequence). The CDR3 coding sequence is TGTGCCAGCAGCTTAACCCCCCCCCACGGACAGGGAGGACGAGAGACCCAGTACTTC. Protein: CASSLTPPHGQGGRETQYF.